The rows below give T cell receptor beta chains drawn from one sample of a study of cytomegalovirus exposure and HLA in healthy donors. Only in-frame clones appear in the TCRdb table, and some are missing; sequencing was by immunoSEQ multiplex PCR. The sample lists about 130,000 clones, about 68% occurring once. The sample taken for sequencing was PBMCs. These receptors all stem from a human donor in good health. The CDR3 runs from the conserved cysteine through the conserved F or W. D genes are given only for firm matches. Rows may omit the clone size; those that give it use once, few, many or a size class.

.	TRBV7-9	TRBJ2-7	.	CASRHLTGPSSYEQYF	TGTGCCAGCAGACACCTTACAGGGCCTAGCTCCTACGAGCAGTACTTC
TRBD2	TRBV7-7	TRBJ2-1	.	CASSTSGSPHEQFF	TGTGCCAGCAGCACTAGCGGGAGCCCCCATGAGCAGTTCTTC
.	TRBV7-8	TRBJ2-2	.	CATKFGTGELFF	TGTGCCACCAAGTTCGGGACCGGGGAGCTGTTTTTT
TRBD2	TRBV11-2	TRBJ2-1	.	CASSPGASGSGSYNEQFF	TGTGCCAGCAGCCCCGGGGCTAGCGGGAGCGGCTCCTACAATGAGCAGTTCTTC
.	TRBV9	TRBJ2-1	.	CASSIGDKNNEQFF	TGTGCCAGCTCTATAGGGGACAAGAACAATGAGCAGTTCTTC
TRBD1	TRBV15	TRBJ1-5	.	CATSRTLGTGVDQPQHF	TGTGCCACCAGCAGAACCCTTGGGACAGGGGTGGATCAGCCCCAGCATTTT
.	TRBV6-1	TRBJ2-7	few	CASSEVGGSSYEQYF	TGTGCCAGCAGTGAAGTTGGGGGGAGCTCCTACGAGCAGTACTTC
TRBD2	TRBV9	TRBJ2-3	.	CASSVTSGRGNTQYF	TGTGCCAGCAGCGTAACTAGCGGGAGGGGTAATACGCAGTATTTT
.	TRBV11-2	TRBJ2-1	.	CASSLERTQGNEQFF	TGTGCCAGCAGCTTAGAACGGACTCAAGGAAATGAGCAGTTCTTC
.	TRBV6-6	TRBJ2-7	.	CASVPGENTLPYEQYF	TGTGCCAGCGTCCCAGGGGAGAATACCTTACCCTACGAGCAGTACTTC
TRBD1	TRBV7-6	TRBJ1-5	few	CASSINRGSNQPQHF	TGTGCCAGCAGCATAAACAGGGGTAGCAATCAGCCCCAGCATTTT
TRBD2	TRBV5-1	TRBJ2-7	few	CASSLVVAGNEQYF	TGCGCCAGCAGCTTGGTGGTAGCGGGAAACGAGCAGTACTTC
.	TRBV27	TRBJ1-1	.	CASSRDWGVNTEAFF	TGTGCCAGCAGTAGGGATTGGGGAGTGAACACTGAAGCTTTCTTT
TRBD1	TRBV5-1	TRBJ2-7	.	CASSPTGQGSYEQYF	TGCGCCAGCAGCCCCACGGGACAGGGCTCCTACGAGCAGTACTTC
.	TRBV5-1	TRBJ1-2	once	CASSPGHLRMRILYGYTF	TGCGCCAGCAGCCCCGGACACCTCCGCATGCGGATACTCTATGGCTACACCTTC
TRBD2	TRBV6-4	TRBJ2-3	few	CASSDSTSGSTDTQYF	TGTGCCAGCAGTGACTCGACTAGCGGGAGCACAGATACGCAGTATTTT
TRBD2	TRBV5-6	TRBJ2-3	once	CASSRRLARDVADTQYF	TGTGCCAGCAGCCGACGACTAGCGAGAGATGTAGCAGATACGCAGTATTTT
.	TRBV11-2	TRBJ2-5	.	CASSLELGKTQYF	TGTGCCAGCAGCTTAGAACTAGGGAAGACCCAGTACTTC
TRBD2	TRBV11-3	TRBJ2-5	.	CASSPGTSGSQETQYF	TGTGCCAGCAGCCCAGGGACTAGCGGGTCTCAAGAGACCCAGTACTTC
.	TRBV7-9	TRBJ2-1	.	CASSTPRPPNEQFF	TGTGCCAGCAGCACCCCGCGGCCGCCGAATGAGCAGTTCTTC
.	TRBV11-2	TRBJ2-7	few	CASSLGQPSSYEQYF	TGTGCCAGCAGCTTGGGGCAACCGAGCTCCTACGAGCAGTACTTC
.	TRBV5-4	TRBJ2-3	.	CASSLDPDPSTDTQYF	TGTGCCAGCAGCTTGGATCCAGATCCTAGCACAGATACGCAGTATTTT
.	TRBV2	TRBJ2-2	.	CASKLANTGELFF	TGTGCCAGCAAACTAGCCAACACCGGGGAGCTGTTTTTT
.	TRBV7-9	TRBJ1-4	.	CASSTKERWDEKLFF	TGTGCCAGCAGCACCAAGGAGAGGTGGGATGAAAAACTGTTTTTT
TRBD1	TRBV28	TRBJ1-2	.	CASSPPRDRDGYTF	TGTGCCAGCAGTCCTCCCCGGGACAGGGATGGCTACACCTTC
TRBD1	TRBV7-2	TRBJ2-7	.	CASKTAGGAEEQYF	TGTGCCAGCAAGACGGCAGGGGGCGCGGAAGAGCAGTACTTC
TRBD2	TRBV5-1	TRBJ2-1	.	CASSSLAGVKNEQFF	TGCGCCAGCAGCTCACTAGCGGGAGTTAAGAATGAGCAGTTCTTC
.	TRBV5-1	TRBJ2-3	.	CASSLSGGTDTQYF	TGCGCCAGCAGCTTGTCAGGGGGCACAGATACGCAGTATTTT
TRBD2	TRBV5-1	TRBJ2-1	few	CASSAGLAGGFSYNEQFF	TGCGCCAGCAGCGCGGGACTAGCGGGAGGGTTCTCCTACAATGAGCAGTTCTTC
TRBD2	TRBV7-3	TRBJ2-7	.	CASSLQSGGSGEQYF	TGTGCCAGCAGCCTCCAAAGCGGGGGTTCGGGCGAGCAGTACTTC
TRBD1	TRBV5-1	TRBJ2-3	.	CASSLRDSTSDTQYF	TGCGCCAGCAGCTTGCGGGACAGCACCTCAGATACGCAGTATTTT
.	TRBV7-6	TRBJ2-3	.	CASSLLGGRGADTQYF	TGTGCCAGCAGCTTATTGGGCGGCAGGGGCGCAGATACGCAGTATTTT
TRBD2	TRBV18	TRBJ2-7	.	CASRTSGSVIHEQYF	TGTGCCAGCAGGACTAGCGGGAGTGTCATTCACGAGCAGTACTTC
TRBD2	TRBV18	TRBJ2-7	.	CASSPLAGGAEQYF	TGTGCCAGCTCACCCCTAGCGGGAGGGGCCGAGCAGTACTTC
.	TRBV15	TRBJ1-4	.	CATSRDIQSNEKLFF	TGTGCCACCAGCAGAGATATACAGTCTAATGAAAAACTGTTTTTT
TRBD2	TRBV11-2	TRBJ2-2	.	CASSLAGGPSTGELFF	TGTGCCAGCAGTTTAGCGGGAGGGCCCAGCACCGGGGAGCTGTTTTTT
.	TRBV7-9	TRBJ2-1	.	CASEERMSSYNEQFF	TGTGCCAGCGAGGAGCGGATGAGCTCCTACAATGAGCAGTTCTTC
.	TRBV14	TRBJ1-1	once	CASSQRQGNTEAFF	TGTGCCAGCAGCCAGCGGCAGGGGAACACTGAAGCTTTCTTT
TRBD1	TRBV7-9	TRBJ2-5	.	CASSTTGVSQETQYF	TGTGCCAGCAGCACGACAGGGGTCTCCCAAGAGACCCAGTACTTC
TRBD2	TRBV12-5	TRBJ2-1	.	CASGLGSGAYNEQFF	TGTGCTAGTGGTTTGGGTAGCGGGGCCTACAATGAGCAGTTCTTC
TRBD1	TRBV4-3	TRBJ2-1	.	CASSQIQGNEQFF	TGCGCCAGCAGCCAAATACAGGGGAATGAGCAGTTCTTC
.	TRBV19	TRBJ2-7	.	CASSRGQGYEQYF	TGTGCCAGTAGTAGAGGTCAAGGCTACGAGCAGTACTTC